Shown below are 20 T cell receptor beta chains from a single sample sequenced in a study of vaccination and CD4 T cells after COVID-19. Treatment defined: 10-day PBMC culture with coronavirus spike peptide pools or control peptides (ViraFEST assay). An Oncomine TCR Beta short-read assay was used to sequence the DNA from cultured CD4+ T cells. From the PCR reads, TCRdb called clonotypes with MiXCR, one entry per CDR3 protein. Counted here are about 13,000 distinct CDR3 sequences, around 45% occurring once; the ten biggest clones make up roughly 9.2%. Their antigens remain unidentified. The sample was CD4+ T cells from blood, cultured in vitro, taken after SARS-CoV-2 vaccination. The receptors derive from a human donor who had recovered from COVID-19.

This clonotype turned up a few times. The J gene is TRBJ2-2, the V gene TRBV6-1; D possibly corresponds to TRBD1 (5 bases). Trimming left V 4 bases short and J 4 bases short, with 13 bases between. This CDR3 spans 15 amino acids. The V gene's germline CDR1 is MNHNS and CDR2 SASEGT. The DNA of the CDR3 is TGTGCCAGCAGTGTGACAGCGTCGAGCACCGGGGAGCTGTTTTTT. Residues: CASSVTASSTGELFF.

The CDR3 region is CSARPRSHNEQFF. The CDR3 DNA is TGCAGTGCTAGACCTCGATCTCACAATGAGCAGTTCTTC. The chain combines TRBV20-1 with TRBJ2-1; D is unresolved. V lost 2 bases and J lost 5, with 10 bases in between. The V gene's germline CDR1 is DFQATT and CDR2 SNEGSKA (reference sequence). This CDR3 is 13 amino acids long.

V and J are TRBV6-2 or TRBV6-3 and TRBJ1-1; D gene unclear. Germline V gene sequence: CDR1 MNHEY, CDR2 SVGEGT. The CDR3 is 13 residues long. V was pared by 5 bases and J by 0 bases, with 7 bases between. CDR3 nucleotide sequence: TGTGCCAGCAGTCGTCAGGTGAACACTGAAGCTTTCTTT. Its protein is CASSRQVNTEAFF.

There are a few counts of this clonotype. CDR3 sequence: CAISEGVGNQPQHF. In DNA, the CDR3 is TGTGCCATCAGTGAAGGAGTGGGCAATCAGCCCCAGCATTTT. V usage is TRBV10-3 and J usage is TRBJ1-5; D unresolved. In germline, CDR1 is ENHRY, CDR2 SYGVKD. CDR3 size: 14 residues. V lost 3 bases, J lost 2 bases, and 8 bases lay in between.

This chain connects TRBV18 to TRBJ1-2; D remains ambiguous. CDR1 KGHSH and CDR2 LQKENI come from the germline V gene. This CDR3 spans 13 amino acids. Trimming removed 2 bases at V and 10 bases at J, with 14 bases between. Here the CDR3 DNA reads TGTGCCAGCTCACCAGAACCCGGCCGACCCTACACCTTC. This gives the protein CASSPEPGRPYTF.

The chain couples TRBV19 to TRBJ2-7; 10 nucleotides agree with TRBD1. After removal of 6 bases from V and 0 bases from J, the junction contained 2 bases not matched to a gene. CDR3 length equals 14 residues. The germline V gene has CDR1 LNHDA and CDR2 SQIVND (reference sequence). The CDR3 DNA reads TGTGCCAGTAGCGACAGGGGGCTCTCCTACGAGCAGTACTTC. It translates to CASSDRGLSYEQYF.

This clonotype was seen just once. The CDR3 nucleotides are TGTGCCAGCAGTGAAAGGACAGGGGGGAGCTGGTCGGATCAGCCCCAGCATTTT. It yields the protein CASSERTGGSWSDQPQHF. This chain uses TRBV2 with TRBJ1-5; the match to TRBD1 covers 10 bases. The V gene end was trimmed by 2 bases and the J gene end by 5 bases; junction bases not matched to a gene: 12. In germline, CDR1 is SNHLY, CDR2 FYNNEI. The CDR3 consists of 18 residues.

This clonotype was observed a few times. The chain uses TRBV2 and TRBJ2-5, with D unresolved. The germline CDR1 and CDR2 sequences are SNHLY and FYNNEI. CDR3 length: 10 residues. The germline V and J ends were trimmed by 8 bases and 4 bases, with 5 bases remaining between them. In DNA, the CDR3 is TGTGCCAGCGGATTAGAGACCCAGTACTTC. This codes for CASGLETQYF.

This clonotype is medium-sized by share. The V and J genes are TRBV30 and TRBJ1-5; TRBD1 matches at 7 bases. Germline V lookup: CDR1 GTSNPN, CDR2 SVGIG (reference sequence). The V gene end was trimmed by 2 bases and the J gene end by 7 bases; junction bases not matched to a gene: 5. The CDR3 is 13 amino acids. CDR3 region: CAWSPGGRQPQHF. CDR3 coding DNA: TGTGCCTGGAGTCCAGGGGGTAGACAGCCCCAGCATTTT.

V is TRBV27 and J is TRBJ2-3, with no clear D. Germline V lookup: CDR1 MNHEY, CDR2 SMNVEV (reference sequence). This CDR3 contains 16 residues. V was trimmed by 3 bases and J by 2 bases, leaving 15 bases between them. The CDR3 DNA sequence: TGTGCCAGCAGTTTGACCAGTCTGCCCTACACAGATACGCAGTATTTT. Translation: CASSLTSLPYTDTQYF.

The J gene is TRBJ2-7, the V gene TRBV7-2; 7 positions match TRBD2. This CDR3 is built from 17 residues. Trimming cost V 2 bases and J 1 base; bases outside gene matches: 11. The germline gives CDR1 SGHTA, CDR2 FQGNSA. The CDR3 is CASSLREGTISSYEQYF. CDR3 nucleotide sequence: TGTGCCAGCAGCTTAAGAGAGGGGACTATCTCATCCTACGAGCAGTACTTC.

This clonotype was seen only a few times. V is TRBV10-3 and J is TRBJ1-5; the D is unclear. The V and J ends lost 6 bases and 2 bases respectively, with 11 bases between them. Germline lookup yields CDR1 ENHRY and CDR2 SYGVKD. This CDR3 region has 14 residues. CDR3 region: CAIRSEGGNQPQHF. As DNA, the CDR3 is TGTGCCATCAGGAGTGAGGGAGGCAATCAGCCCCAGCATTTT.

CDR3 region: CASSSTAPNYGYTF. The CDR3 DNA follows: TGTGCCAGCAGTTCCACGGCCCCTAACTATGGCTACACCTTC. The chain employs TRBV6-5 and TRBJ1-2; D is unresolved. The V gene's germline CDR1 is MNHEY and CDR2 SVGAGI. The CDR3 is 14 residues long. V was clipped by 4 bases and J by 0 bases, with 9 bases between them.

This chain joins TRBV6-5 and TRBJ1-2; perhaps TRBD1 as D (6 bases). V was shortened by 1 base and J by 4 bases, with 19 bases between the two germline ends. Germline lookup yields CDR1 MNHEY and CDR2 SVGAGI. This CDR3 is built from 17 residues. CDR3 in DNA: TGTGCCAGCAGTTACTTGGACAGTTTGACGGGAGGCTATGGCTACACCTTC. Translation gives CASSYLDSLTGGYGYTF.

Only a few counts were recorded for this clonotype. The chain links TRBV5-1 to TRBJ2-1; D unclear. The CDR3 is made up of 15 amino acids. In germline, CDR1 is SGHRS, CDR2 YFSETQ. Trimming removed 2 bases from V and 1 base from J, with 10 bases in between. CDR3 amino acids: CASSLEQTSYNEQFF. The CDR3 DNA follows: TGCGCCAGCAGCTTAGAACAGACTTCCTACAATGAGCAGTTCTTC.

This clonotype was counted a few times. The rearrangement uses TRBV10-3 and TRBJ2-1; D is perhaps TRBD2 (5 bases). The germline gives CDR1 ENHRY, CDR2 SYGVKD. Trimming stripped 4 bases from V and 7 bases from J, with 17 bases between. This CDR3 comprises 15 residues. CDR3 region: CAISVSSSTNNEQFF. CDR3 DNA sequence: TGTGCCATCAGTGTTTCTAGCTCGACGAATAATGAGCAGTTCTTC.

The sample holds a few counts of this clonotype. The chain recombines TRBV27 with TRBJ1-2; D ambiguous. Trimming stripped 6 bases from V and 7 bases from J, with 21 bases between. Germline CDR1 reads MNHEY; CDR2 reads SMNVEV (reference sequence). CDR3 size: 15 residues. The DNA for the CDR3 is TGTGCCAGCAGAATCACCCTCCAAAGTCGAGGTGGCTACACCTTC. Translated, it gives CASRITLQSRGGYTF.

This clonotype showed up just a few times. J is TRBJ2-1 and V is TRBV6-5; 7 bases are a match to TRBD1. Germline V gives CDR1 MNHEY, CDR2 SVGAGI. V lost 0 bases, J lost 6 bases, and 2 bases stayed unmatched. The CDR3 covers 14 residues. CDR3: CASSYSQGSNEQFF. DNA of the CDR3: TGTGCCAGCAGTTACTCACAGGGGAGCAATGAGCAGTTCTTC.

CDR3 DNA sequence: TGCAGCGTTGCTCCACCACGCCTGGAGGGCTATGGCTACACCTTC. This encodes CSVAPPRLEGYGYTF. The chain combines TRBV29-1 with TRBJ1-2; D remains ambiguous. Trimming removed 4 bases from V and 4 bases from J, with 19 bases in between. From germline, CDR1 is SQVTM and CDR2 ANQGSEA. The CDR3 has 15 amino acids.

CDR3 sequence (DNA): TGTGCCAGCAGCTTAGGTTCACCCCTCCACTTT. Protein sequence: CASSLGSPLHF. This chain connects TRBV7-8 to TRBJ1-6; D call uncertain. Between the trimmed V and J ends, which lost 1 base and 9 bases, there was a span of 1 base. There are 11 residues in the CDR3. Germline assignment: CDR1 SGHVS and CDR2 FQNEAQ.